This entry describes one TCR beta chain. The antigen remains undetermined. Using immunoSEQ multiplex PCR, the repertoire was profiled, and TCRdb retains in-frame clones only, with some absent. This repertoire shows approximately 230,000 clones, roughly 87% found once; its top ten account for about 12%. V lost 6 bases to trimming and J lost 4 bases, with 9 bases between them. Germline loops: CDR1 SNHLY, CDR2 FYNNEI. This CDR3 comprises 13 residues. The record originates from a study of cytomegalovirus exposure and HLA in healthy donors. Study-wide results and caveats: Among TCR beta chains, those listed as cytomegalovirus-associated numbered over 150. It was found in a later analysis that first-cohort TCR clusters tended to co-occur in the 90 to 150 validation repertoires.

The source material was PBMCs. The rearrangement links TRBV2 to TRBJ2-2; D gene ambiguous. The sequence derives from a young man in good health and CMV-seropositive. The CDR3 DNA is TGTGCCAGCAGCCAGGAAATCACCGGGGAGCTGTTTTTT. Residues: CASSQEITGELFF.